The clone carrying this TCR beta chain was observed a few times. Its target is unknown. These data originate in a study of beta chain features in type 1 diabetes. CDR1 SQVTM and CDR2 ANQGSEA come from the germline V gene. V shed 6 bases, J shed 7 bases, and the junction held 5 bases outside the gene matches. This CDR3 is built from 12 residues. General study points: Diminished insertions and augmented deletions at VDJ junctions characterized type 1 diabetes patients. Amplification by PCR could prefer shorter templates, with the same effect in patients and controls.

All of the isolated RNA was reverse transcribed, so expressed TCRB transcripts were sequenced. The data were produced by immunoSEQ multiplex PCR, yet TCRdb's version contains in-frame clones alone and is incomplete. The sample consists of hundreds of thousands of clones, about 63% of them appearing once. A CD45RO/CCR7/CD25/CD127/CD95/CD27 panel sorted naive, central memory, regulatory and stem cell-like memory CD4+ cells. All of the sorted populations showed purity greater than 95%. The chain employs TRBV29-1 and TRBJ2-2; 7 bases align to TRBD1. The sample taken for sequencing was naive CD4+ T cells from blood. The sequence was collected from a man younger than 40 in good health. CDR3 DNA: TGCAGCGTGGGACAGAGGGACGGGGAGCTGTTTTTT. This sequence encodes CSVGQRDGELFF.